This TCR beta chain was recorded in a study of Ad26.COV2.S vaccination and SARS-CoV-2 variants. Germline loops: CDR1 SGHRS, CDR2 YFSETQ. The CDR3 contains 16 residues. With 4 bases removed from V and 0 bases from J, the gap between germline ends came to 13 bases. Treatment described: some 20 received Ad26.COV2.S at low or high dose, single or two shots; several received placebo; per-sample allocation not given. Day 63 after the first vaccine or placebo injection was the time point for sampling. Sequenced by immunoSEQ multiplex PCR; TCRdb stores in-frame clones only, minus some. The sample has 300,000 to 400,000 clones, 80% to 90% seen once.

This TCR derives from a person aged 18-60 years who received the Ad26.COV2.S COVID-19 vaccine or a placebo. The rearrangement links TRBV5-1 to TRBJ2-2; D may be TRBD1 (6 bases). The material sequenced was peripheral blood, taken in a trial of Ad26.COV2.S vaccine versus placebo. CDR3 bases: TGCGCCAGCAGCCCGGACAGACTATCGAACACCGGGGAGCTGTTTTTT. This sequence encodes CASSPDRLSNTGELFF.